This TCR beta chain was captured in a study of T cell responses to AZD1222 COVID-19 vaccine. TCRdb's table, derived via immunoSEQ multiplex PCR, lists solely in-frame clones and lacks some. The sample holds tens of thousands of clones; approximately 90% are singletons and the top ten take about 8%. Study-wide results and caveats: Clonal diversity may have been underestimated in mostly white British donors. The repertoires were collected only after the peak T cell response.

Details on this clone: Its antigen remains unidentified.

The V gene end was trimmed by 6 bases and the J gene end by 4 bases; junction bases not matched to a gene: 4. Looked up from germline, CDR1 is MDHEN and CDR2 is SYDVKM. CDR3 size: 14 residues. This receptor was obtained from an adult who received the AZD1222 COVID-19 vaccine. The source material was peripheral blood, sampled 28 days after the second AZD1222 dose. The chain uses TRBV28 and TRBJ2-7; 12 nucleotides align to TRBD2. The CDR3: CASRTSGSLYEQYF. In nucleotides, the CDR3 is TGTGCCAGCAGGACTAGCGGGAGCCTATACGAGCAGTACTTC.